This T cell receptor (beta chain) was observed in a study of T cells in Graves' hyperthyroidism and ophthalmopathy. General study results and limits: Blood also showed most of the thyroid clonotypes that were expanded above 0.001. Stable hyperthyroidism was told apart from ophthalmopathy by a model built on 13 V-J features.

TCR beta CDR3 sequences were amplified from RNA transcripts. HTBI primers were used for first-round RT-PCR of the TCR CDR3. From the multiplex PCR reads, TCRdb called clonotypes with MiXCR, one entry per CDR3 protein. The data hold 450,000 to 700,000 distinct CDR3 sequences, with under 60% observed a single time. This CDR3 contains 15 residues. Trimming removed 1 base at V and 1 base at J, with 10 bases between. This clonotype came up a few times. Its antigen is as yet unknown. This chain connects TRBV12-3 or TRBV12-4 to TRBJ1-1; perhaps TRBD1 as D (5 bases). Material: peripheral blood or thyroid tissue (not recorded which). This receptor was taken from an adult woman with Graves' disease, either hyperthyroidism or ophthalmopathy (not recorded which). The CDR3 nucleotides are TGTGCCAGCAGTTTAGGGGGCGGCAGGAACACTGAAGCTTTCTTT. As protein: CASSLGGGRNTEAFF.